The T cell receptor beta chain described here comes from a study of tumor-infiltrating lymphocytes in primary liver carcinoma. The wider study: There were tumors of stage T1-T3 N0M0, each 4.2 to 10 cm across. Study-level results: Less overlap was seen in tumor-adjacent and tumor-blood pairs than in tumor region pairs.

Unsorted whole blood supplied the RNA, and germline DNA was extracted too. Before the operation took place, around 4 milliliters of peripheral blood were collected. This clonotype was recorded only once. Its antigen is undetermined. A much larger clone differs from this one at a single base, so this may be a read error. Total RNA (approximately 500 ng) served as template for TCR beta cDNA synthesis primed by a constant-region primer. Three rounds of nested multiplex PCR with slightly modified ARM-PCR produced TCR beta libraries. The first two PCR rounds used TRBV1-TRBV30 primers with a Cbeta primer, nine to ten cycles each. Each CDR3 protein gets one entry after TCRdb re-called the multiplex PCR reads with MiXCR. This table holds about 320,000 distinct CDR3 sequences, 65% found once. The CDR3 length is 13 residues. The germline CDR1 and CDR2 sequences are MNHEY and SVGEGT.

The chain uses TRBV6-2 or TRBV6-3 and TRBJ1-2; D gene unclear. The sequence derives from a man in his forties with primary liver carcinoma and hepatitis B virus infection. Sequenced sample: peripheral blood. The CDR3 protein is CAGSFLRDDGYTF. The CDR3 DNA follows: TGTGCCGGCAGTTTCCTTAGGGATGATGGCTACACCTTC.